This T cell receptor (beta chain) originates from a study of control samples from healthy donors and cancer patients. TCRdb's copy holds only in-frame clones and misses some; the assay was immunoSEQ multiplex PCR. The sample has some 98,000 clones, around 85% seen once; the top ten hold around 35%. Germline CDR1 reads GTSNPN; CDR2 reads SVGIG (reference sequence). The CDR3 runs to 15 residues. V trimming: 0 bases; J trimming: 4 bases; junction bases outside the gene matches: 5. The chain carries TRBV30 and TRBJ2-1; 8 positions match TRBD2. This clonotype was obtained from a man between 65 and 85 years old with lung cancer. The sample consisted of PBMCs. The CDR3 loop is CAWSVRGGIYNEQFF. The CDR3 region has the DNA TGTGCCTGGAGTGTACGGGGGGGCATATACAATGAGCAGTTCTTC. The whole variable domain, filled in from reference TRBV30 and TRBJ2-1, reads SQTIHQWPATLVQPVGSPLSLECTVEGTSNPNLYWYRQAAGRGLQLLFYSVGIGQISSEVPQNLSASRPQDRQFILSSKKLLLSDSGFYLCAWSVRGGIYNEQFFGPGTRLTVL.